The present T cell receptor beta chain was sequenced within a study of blood T cell repertoires in COVID-19. About the research overall: Researchers got acute and convalescent COVID-19 samples from the United States, Italy and Spain. T cells, B-cell-depleted T cells, or PBMCs supplied cDNA or gDNA.

CDR3 size: 14 residues. V was clipped by 2 bases and J by 7 bases, with 12 bases between them. Germline values: CDR1 KGHSH, CDR2 LQKENI. In the original workflow: Cell counts per sample came from amplifying reference gene primers. Libraries were prepared by immunoSEQ multiplex PCR; TCRdb keeps only in-frame clonotypes and omits some of them. V and J calls and clone size are those listed in that table; D and trimming were worked out from the DNA. The repertoire holds around 220,000 clones, with 80% to 85% as singletons. The chain is built from TRBV18 and TRBJ1-5, with D unclear. The sequence came from a human donor in a cohort sampled during active COVID-19. Sequencing input: peripheral blood. CDR3 DNA sequence: TGTGCCAGCTCACCAGAGGGTCGAATCCAGCCCCAGCATTTT. It yields the protein CASSPEGRIQPQHF.